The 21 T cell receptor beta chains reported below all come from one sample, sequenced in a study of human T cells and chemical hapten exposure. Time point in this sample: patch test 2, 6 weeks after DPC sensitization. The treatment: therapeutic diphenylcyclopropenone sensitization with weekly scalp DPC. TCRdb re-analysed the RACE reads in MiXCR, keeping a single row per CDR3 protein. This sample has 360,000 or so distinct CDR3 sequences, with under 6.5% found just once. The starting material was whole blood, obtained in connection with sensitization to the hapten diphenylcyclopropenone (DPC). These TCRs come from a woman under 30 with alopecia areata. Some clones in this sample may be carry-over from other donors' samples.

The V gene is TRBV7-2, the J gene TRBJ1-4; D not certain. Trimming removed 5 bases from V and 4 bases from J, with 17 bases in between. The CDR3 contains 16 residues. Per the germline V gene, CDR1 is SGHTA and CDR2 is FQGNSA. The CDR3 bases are TGTGCCAGCAGCCCGCGGACGGTCCTTTTTAATGAAAAACTGTTTTTT. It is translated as CASSPRTVLFNEKLFF.

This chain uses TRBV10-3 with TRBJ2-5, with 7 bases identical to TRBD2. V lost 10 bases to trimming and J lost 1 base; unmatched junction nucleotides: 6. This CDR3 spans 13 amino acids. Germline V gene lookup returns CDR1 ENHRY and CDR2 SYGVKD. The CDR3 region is CATREGSQETQYF. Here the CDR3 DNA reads TGTGCCACAAGGGAGGGATCCCAAGAGACCCAGTACTTC.

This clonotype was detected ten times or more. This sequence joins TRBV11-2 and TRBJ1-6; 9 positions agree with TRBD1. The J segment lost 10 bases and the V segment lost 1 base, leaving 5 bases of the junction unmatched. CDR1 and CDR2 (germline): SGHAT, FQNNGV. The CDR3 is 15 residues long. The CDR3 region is CASSLAGTGYSPLHF. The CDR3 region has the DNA TGTGCCAGCAGCTTAGCAGGGACAGGGTACTCACCCCTCCACTTT.

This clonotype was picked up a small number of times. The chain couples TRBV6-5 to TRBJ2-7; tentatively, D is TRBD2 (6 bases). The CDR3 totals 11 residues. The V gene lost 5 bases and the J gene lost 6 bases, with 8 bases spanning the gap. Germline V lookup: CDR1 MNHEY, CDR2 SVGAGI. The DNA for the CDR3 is TGTGCCAGCAGTAGAGCGGGCGAGCAGTACTTC. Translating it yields CASSRAGEQYF.

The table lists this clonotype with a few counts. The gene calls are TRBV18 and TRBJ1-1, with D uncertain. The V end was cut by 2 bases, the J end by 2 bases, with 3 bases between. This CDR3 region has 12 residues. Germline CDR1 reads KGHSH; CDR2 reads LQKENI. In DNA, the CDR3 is TGTGCCAGCTCACCAGACAACACTGAAGCTTTCTTT. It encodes CASSPDNTEAFF.

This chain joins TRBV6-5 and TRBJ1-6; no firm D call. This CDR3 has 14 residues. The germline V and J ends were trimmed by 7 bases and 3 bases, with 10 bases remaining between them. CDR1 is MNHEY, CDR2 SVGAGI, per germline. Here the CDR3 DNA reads TGTGCCAGCACGCGGTCACACTATAATTCACCCCTCCACTTT. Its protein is CASTRSHYNSPLHF.

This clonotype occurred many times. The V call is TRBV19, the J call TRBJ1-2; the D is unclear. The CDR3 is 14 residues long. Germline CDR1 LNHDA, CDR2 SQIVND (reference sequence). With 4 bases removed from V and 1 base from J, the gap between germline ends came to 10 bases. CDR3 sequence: CASSKRGINYGYTF. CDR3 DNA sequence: TGTGCCAGTAGTAAGCGTGGTATTAACTATGGCTACACCTTC.

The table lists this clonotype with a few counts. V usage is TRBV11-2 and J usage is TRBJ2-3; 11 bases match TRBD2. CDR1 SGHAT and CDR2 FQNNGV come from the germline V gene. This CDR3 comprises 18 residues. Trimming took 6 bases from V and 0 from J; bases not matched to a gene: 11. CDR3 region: CASRRGSSGGPSTDTQYF. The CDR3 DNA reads TGTGCCAGCAGGAGAGGCTCTAGCGGGGGGCCAAGCACAGATACGCAGTATTTT.

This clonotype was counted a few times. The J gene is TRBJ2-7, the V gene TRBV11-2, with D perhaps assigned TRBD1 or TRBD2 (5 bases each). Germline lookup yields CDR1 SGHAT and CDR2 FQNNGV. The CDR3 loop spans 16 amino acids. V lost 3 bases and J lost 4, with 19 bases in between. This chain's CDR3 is CASSFYRDPEVYEQYF. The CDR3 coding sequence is TGTGCCAGCAGCTTTTACCGGGACCCAGAGGTTTACGAGCAGTACTTC.

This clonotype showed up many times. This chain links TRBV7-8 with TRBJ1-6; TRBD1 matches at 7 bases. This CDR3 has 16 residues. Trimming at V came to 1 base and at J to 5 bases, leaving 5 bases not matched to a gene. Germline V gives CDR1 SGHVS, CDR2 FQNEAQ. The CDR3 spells CASSLVQGTHNSPLHF. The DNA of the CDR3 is TGTGCCAGCAGCTTAGTACAGGGGACCCATAATTCACCCCTCCACTTT. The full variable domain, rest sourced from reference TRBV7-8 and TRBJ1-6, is GAGVSQSPRYKVAKRGQDVALRCDPISGHVSLFWYQQALGQGPEFLTYFQNEAQLDKSGLPSDRFFAERPEGSVSTLKIQRTQQEDSAVYLCASSLVQGTHNSPLHFGNGTRLTVT.

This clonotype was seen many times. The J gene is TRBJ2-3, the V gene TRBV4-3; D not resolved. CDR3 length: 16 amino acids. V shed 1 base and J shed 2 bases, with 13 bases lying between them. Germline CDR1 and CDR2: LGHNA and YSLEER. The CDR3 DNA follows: TGCGCCAGCAGCCAAGCCCAGAGTTCTAACACAGATACGCAGTATTTT. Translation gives CASSQAQSSNTDTQYF.

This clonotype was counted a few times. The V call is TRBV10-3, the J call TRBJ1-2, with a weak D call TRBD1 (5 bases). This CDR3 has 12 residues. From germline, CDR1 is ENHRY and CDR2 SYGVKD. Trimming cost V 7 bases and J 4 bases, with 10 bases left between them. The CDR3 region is CAITEGSYGYTF. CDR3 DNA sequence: TGTGCCATCACCGAGGGGTCCTATGGCTACACCTTC.

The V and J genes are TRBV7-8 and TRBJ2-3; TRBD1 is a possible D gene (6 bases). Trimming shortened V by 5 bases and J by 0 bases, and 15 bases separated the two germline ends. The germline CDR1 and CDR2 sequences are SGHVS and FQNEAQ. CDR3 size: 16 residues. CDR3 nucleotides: TGTGCCAGCAGCCCAGGGGCAAGAGGTAGCACAGATACGCAGTATTTT. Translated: CASSPGARGSTDTQYF.

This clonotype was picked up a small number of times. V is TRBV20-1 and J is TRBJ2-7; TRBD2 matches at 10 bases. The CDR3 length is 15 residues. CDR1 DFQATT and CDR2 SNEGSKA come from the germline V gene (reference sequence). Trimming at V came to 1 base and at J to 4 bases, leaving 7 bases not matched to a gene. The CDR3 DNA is TGCAGTGCTAGAGCTAGCGGGGGCCAAGGGTACGAGCAGTACTTC. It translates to CSARASGGQGYEQYF.

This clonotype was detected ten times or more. This CDR3 reads CASGNEGYGYTF. The CDR3 nucleotides read TGTGCTAGTGGAAACGAGGGGTATGGCTACACCTTC. V usage is TRBV12-5 and J usage is TRBJ1-2; TRBD1 might be the D (5 bases). Germline V gene data show CDR1 as LGHNT and CDR2 as FRNRAP. This CDR3 region has 12 residues. The V and J ends lost 6 bases and 5 bases respectively, with 10 bases between them.

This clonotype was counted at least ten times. CDR3 amino acids: CASSPGWQQPQHF. CDR3 coding DNA: TGTGCCAGCTCCCCGGGGTGGCAACAGCCCCAGCATTTT. The rearrangement joins TRBV27 to TRBJ1-5, with D uncertain. Germline-derived CDR1 and CDR2 are MNHEY and SMNVEV (reference sequence). CDR3 length: 13 residues. V was cut by 8 bases and J by 7 bases, with 15 bases left in between.

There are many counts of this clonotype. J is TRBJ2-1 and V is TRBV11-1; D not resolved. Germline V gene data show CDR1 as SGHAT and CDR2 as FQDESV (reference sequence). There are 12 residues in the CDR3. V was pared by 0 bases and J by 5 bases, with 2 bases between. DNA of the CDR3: TGTGCCAGCAGCTTAGCGGACAATGAGCAGTTCTTC. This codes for CASSLADNEQFF.

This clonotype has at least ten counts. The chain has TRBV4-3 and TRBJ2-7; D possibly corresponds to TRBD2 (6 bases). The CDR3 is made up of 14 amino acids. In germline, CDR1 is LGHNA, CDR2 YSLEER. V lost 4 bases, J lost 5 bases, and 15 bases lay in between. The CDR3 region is CASSRGGGSDEQYF. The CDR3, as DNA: TGCGCCAGCAGCCGGGGTGGGGGGAGCGACGAGCAGTACTTC.

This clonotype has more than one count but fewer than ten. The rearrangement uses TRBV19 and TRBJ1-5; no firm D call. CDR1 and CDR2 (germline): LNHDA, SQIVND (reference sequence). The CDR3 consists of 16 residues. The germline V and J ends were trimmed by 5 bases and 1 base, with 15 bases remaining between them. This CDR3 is CASSPESGRSNQPQHF. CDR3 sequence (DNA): TGTGCCAGTAGTCCGGAGTCGGGGAGGAGCAATCAGCCCCAGCATTTT.

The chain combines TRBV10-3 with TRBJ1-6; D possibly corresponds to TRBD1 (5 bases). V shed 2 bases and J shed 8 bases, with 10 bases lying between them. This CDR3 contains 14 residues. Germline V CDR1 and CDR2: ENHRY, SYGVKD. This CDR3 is CAISERDLYSPLHF. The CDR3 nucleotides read TGTGCCATCAGTGAGAGGGACTTATATTCACCCCTCCACTTT.

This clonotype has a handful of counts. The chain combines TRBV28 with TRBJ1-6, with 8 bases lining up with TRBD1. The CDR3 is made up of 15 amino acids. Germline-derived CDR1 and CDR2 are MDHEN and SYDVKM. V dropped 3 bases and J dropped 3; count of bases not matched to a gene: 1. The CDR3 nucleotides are TGTGCCAGCAGTTTGGGACAGGTCTATAATTCACCCCTCCACTTT. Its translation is CASSLGQVYNSPLHF.